The sequence of this T cell receptor (beta chain) was determined in a study of blood T cell repertoires in COVID-19. About the study: Samples taken during acute and convalescent COVID-19 were collected in the United States, Italy and Spain.

Germline V gives CDR1 SGHTS, CDR2 YDEGEE. The V and J ends lost 1 base and 5 bases, in that order; junction bases with no gene match: 11. The CDR3 has 17 amino acids. The table lists this clone with a count of one. Residents of about 25 US areas, aged roughly 18 to 89 years, made up the participants. Clinical history as reported by participants underpinned cohort assignment. Authors' processing steps: The authors estimated nucleated cell counts from reference gene primer amplification. Assay: immunoSEQ multiplex PCR; the TCRdb copy retains only in-frame clones and omits some. V and J calls and clone size are as listed in that table; D and trimming were resolved from the DNA. Of 280,000 or so clones listed, nearly 90% are singletons.

The sequenced material came from PBMCs or T cells enriched from blood (not recorded which). The V and J genes are TRBV5-8 and TRBJ2-1; 8 bases are a match to TRBD2. The sequence was obtained from a young woman with acute COVID-19. The CDR3 DNA follows: TGTGCCAGCAGCTTGCGAAGCGGGAGTAGGGAAAACAATGAGCAGTTCTTC. This gives the protein CASSLRSGSRENNEQFF.